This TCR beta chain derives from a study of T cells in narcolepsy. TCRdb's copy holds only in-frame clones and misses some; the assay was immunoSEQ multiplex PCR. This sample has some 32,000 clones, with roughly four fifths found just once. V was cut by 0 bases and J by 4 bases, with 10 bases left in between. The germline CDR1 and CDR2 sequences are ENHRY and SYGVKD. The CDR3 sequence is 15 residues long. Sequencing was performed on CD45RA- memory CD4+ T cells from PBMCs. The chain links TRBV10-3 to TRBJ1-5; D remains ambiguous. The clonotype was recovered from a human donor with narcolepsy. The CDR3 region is CAISESSPVNQPQHF. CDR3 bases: TGTGCCATCAGTGAGTCGAGCCCGGTGAATCAGCCCCAGCATTTT.